Listed below are T cell receptor beta chains from one sample, sequenced in a study of blood T cell repertoires in COVID-19. Data came from immunoSEQ multiplex PCR; TCRdb stores just in-frame clones and leaves some out. The sample records about 64,000 clones, about 88% being singletons. Input material: peripheral blood. The receptors stem from a man between 65 and 79 years old with acute or convalescent COVID-19. Both conserved end residues are part of each CDR3. Each record gives: D gene, V gene, CDR3 length, clone size, J gene, CDR3 protein, CDR3 DNA. D genes are given only for firm matches. Clone size, where shown, is once, few, many, or a class for clones that have expanded.

d_call: -; v_call: TRBV3-1/TRBV3-2; cdr3_length: 16; clone_size: -; j_call: TRBJ2-2; cdr3_aa: CASRTYGTQNTGELFF; cdr3_nt: TGTGCCAGCAGGACATACGGGACTCAGAACACCGGGGAGCTGTTTTTT
d_call: TRBD1; v_call: TRBV6-2/TRBV6-3; cdr3_length: 18; clone_size: -; j_call: TRBJ1-2; cdr3_aa: CASSYPIPDLTGEYGYTF; cdr3_nt: TGTGCCAGCAGTTACCCAATACCGGATTTGACAGGGGAATATGGCTACACCTTC
d_call: TRBD2; v_call: TRBV9; cdr3_length: 17; clone_size: -; j_call: TRBJ2-3; cdr3_aa: CASSISGGAFTGDTQYF; cdr3_nt: TGTGCCAGCAGCATCAGCGGGGGGGCCTTTACTGGAGATACGCAGTATTTT
d_call: -; v_call: TRBV7-2; cdr3_length: 13; clone_size: few; j_call: TRBJ1-5; cdr3_aa: CASSSEMAQPQHF; cdr3_nt: TGTGCCAGCAGCTCAGAAATGGCTCAGCCCCAGCATTTT
d_call: -; v_call: TRBV6-2/TRBV6-3; cdr3_length: 14; clone_size: once; j_call: TRBJ2-3; cdr3_aa: CASSIRQSGYTQYF; cdr3_nt: TGTGCCAGCAGCATCAGACAGAGTGGTTATACGCAGTATTTT
d_call: TRBD2; v_call: TRBV9; cdr3_length: 12; clone_size: -; j_call: TRBJ2-2; cdr3_aa: CASTGGTGELFF; cdr3_nt: TGTGCCAGCACCGGGGGGACCGGGGAGCTGTTTTTT
d_call: -; v_call: TRBV19; cdr3_length: 16; clone_size: -; j_call: TRBJ2-6; cdr3_aa: CASSSQARSGANVLTF; cdr3_nt: TGTGCCAGTAGCTCACAGGCCCGCTCGGGGGCCAACGTCCTGACTTTC
d_call: TRBD1; v_call: TRBV29-1; cdr3_length: 18; clone_size: few; j_call: TRBJ1-2; cdr3_aa: CSVRPLRTGEERAFGYTF; cdr3_nt: TGCAGCGTCCGGCCCCTTCGGACAGGGGAAGAAAGGGCTTTTGGCTACACCTTC
d_call: TRBD1; v_call: TRBV4-2; cdr3_length: 15; clone_size: -; j_call: TRBJ2-1; cdr3_aa: CASSQDPTLGTGEFF; cdr3_nt: TGTGCCAGCAGCCAAGATCCGACTTTAGGGACAGGGGAGTTCTTC
d_call: -; v_call: TRBV19; cdr3_length: 14; clone_size: -; j_call: TRBJ2-1; cdr3_aa: CASSRLRDYNEQFF; cdr3_nt: TGTGCCAGTAGCAGGTTGCGAGACTACAATGAGCAGTTCTTC
d_call: TRBD2; v_call: TRBV7-2; cdr3_length: 15; clone_size: once; j_call: TRBJ2-1; cdr3_aa: CASSPRLAGANEQFF; cdr3_nt: TGTGCCAGCAGCCCTCGACTAGCGGGGGCCAATGAGCAGTTCTTC
d_call: -; v_call: TRBV7-9; cdr3_length: 13; clone_size: -; j_call: TRBJ2-7; cdr3_aa: CASSLAMSYEQYF; cdr3_nt: TGTGCCAGCAGCTTAGCCATGTCCTACGAGCAGTACTTC
d_call: -; v_call: TRBV2; cdr3_length: 18; clone_size: once; j_call: TRBJ1-1; cdr3_aa: CASSEYRVDRVLNTEAFF; cdr3_nt: TGTGCCAGCAGTGAATACAGGGTTGATAGGGTATTGAACACTGAAGCTTTCTTT
d_call: -; v_call: TRBV5-1; cdr3_length: 14; clone_size: -; j_call: TRBJ2-7; cdr3_aa: CASSLRYEIYEQYF; cdr3_nt: TGCGCCAGCAGCTTACGTTACGAGATTTACGAGCAGTACTTC
d_call: TRBD2; v_call: TRBV4-1; cdr3_length: 18; clone_size: once; j_call: TRBJ2-2; cdr3_aa: CASSPQTSGGASTGELFF; cdr3_nt: TGCGCCAGCAGCCCTCAGACTAGCGGGGGGGCGAGCACCGGGGAGCTGTTTTTT
d_call: -; v_call: TRBV7-2; cdr3_length: 15; clone_size: once; j_call: TRBJ1-2; cdr3_aa: CASSLGGGAYRNYTF; cdr3_nt: TGTGCCAGCAGCTTAGGCGGGGGCGCGTACCGGAACTACACCTTC
d_call: TRBD2; v_call: TRBV7-6; cdr3_length: 19; clone_size: -; j_call: TRBJ2-3; cdr3_aa: CASSLVPPLAGNPTDTQYF; cdr3_nt: TGTGCCAGCAGCTTAGTCCCCCCACTAGCGGGGAATCCCACAGATACGCAGTATTTT
d_call: -; v_call: TRBV7-8; cdr3_length: 13; clone_size: -; j_call: TRBJ2-3; cdr3_aa: CASSLGHTDTQYF; cdr3_nt: TGTGCCAGCAGCTTGGGGCACACAGATACGCAGTATTTT
d_call: -; v_call: TRBV24-1; cdr3_length: 17; clone_size: -; j_call: TRBJ2-2; cdr3_aa: CATSGLGLAANTGELFF; cdr3_nt: TGTGCCACCAGTGGCCTAGGGCTAGCTGCGAACACCGGGGAGCTGTTTTTT
d_call: TRBD1; v_call: TRBV28; cdr3_length: 15; clone_size: -; j_call: TRBJ1-4; cdr3_aa: CASSLGGQYGEKLFF; cdr3_nt: TGTGCCAGCAGTTTGGGGGGACAGTACGGTGAAAAACTGTTTTTT
d_call: -; v_call: TRBV6-2/TRBV6-3; cdr3_length: 12; clone_size: -; j_call: TRBJ2-3; cdr3_aa: CASSAGGRTQYF; cdr3_nt: TGTGCCAGCAGTGCAGGGGGGCGTACGCAGTATTTT
d_call: TRBD1; v_call: TRBV3-1/TRBV3-2; cdr3_length: 19; clone_size: -; j_call: TRBJ1-3; cdr3_aa: CASSQSPGTGGISGNTIYF; cdr3_nt: TGTGCCAGCAGCCAAAGCCCGGGGACAGGGGGCATCTCTGGAAACACCATATATTTT
d_call: -; v_call: TRBV7-9; cdr3_length: 13; clone_size: -; j_call: TRBJ2-7; cdr3_aa: CASRGEVLDEQYF; cdr3_nt: TGTGCCAGCAGAGGTGAGGTACTGGACGAGCAGTACTTC
d_call: TRBD1; v_call: TRBV28; cdr3_length: 16; clone_size: -; j_call: TRBJ1-2; cdr3_aa: CASSNVGTGSHYGYTF; cdr3_nt: TGTGCCAGCAGTAACGTGGGGACAGGAAGTCACTATGGCTACACCTTC
d_call: TRBD2; v_call: TRBV7-2; cdr3_length: 19; clone_size: -; j_call: TRBJ2-7; cdr3_aa: CASSLAHLAGVTRADEQYF; cdr3_nt: TGTGCCAGCAGCTTAGCGCACCTAGCGGGGGTTACGCGTGCCGACGAGCAGTACTTC
d_call: -; v_call: TRBV5-4; cdr3_length: 15; clone_size: -; j_call: TRBJ2-3; cdr3_aa: CASSFLGRGTDTQYF; cdr3_nt: TGTGCCAGCAGCTTTTTGGGGCGCGGCACAGATACGCAGTATTTT
d_call: -; v_call: TRBV4-3; cdr3_length: 16; clone_size: -; j_call: TRBJ1-4; cdr3_aa: CASSPRREVDNEKLFF; cdr3_nt: TGCGCCAGCAGCCCCCGAAGGGAGGTAGACAATGAAAAACTGTTTTTT
d_call: -; v_call: TRBV7-6; cdr3_length: 19; clone_size: -; j_call: TRBJ1-3; cdr3_aa: CASSLGVQRRKSSGNTIYF; cdr3_nt: TGTGCCAGCAGCTTAGGTGTCCAGCGGCGGAAAAGCTCTGGAAACACCATATATTTT
d_call: TRBD2; v_call: TRBV3-1/TRBV3-2; cdr3_length: 15; clone_size: -; j_call: TRBJ2-7; cdr3_aa: CASSQVGGTSYEQYF; cdr3_nt: TGTGCCAGCAGCCAAGTCGGGGGGACTTCCTACGAGCAGTACTTC
d_call: -; v_call: TRBV7-2; cdr3_length: 15; clone_size: -; j_call: TRBJ2-2; cdr3_aa: CASSFRGTNTGELFF; cdr3_nt: TGTGCCAGCAGCTTTCGGGGTACGAACACCGGGGAGCTGTTTTTT
d_call: -; v_call: TRBV13; cdr3_length: 16; clone_size: once; j_call: TRBJ1-3; cdr3_aa: CASSRTGHKRGNTIYF; cdr3_nt: TGTGCCAGCAGCCGAACGGGACACAAGAGAGGAAACACCATATATTTT
d_call: TRBD1; v_call: TRBV7-9; cdr3_length: 15; clone_size: -; j_call: TRBJ2-7; cdr3_aa: CASSLDRGYEYEQYF; cdr3_nt: TGTGCCAGCAGCTTAGACAGGGGATACGAGTACGAGCAGTACTTC
d_call: -; v_call: TRBV6-5; cdr3_length: 13; clone_size: -; j_call: TRBJ1-2; cdr3_aa: CASSYREGYGYTF; cdr3_nt: TGTGCCAGCAGTTACAGGGAGGGCTATGGCTACACCTTC
d_call: TRBD2; v_call: TRBV2; cdr3_length: 20; clone_size: -; j_call: TRBJ2-3; cdr3_aa: CASSNTPVLAGGSSTDTQYF; cdr3_nt: TGTGCCAGCAGCAACACGCCAGTGCTAGCGGGGGGGTCTAGCACAGATACGCAGTATTTT
d_call: TRBD1; v_call: TRBV28; cdr3_length: 14; clone_size: -; j_call: TRBJ1-2; cdr3_aa: CASSFQGAHYGYTF; cdr3_nt: TGTGCCAGCAGTTTTCAGGGGGCCCACTATGGCTACACCTTC
d_call: -; v_call: TRBV18; cdr3_length: 13; clone_size: -; j_call: TRBJ1-2; cdr3_aa: CASSRQTSYGYTF; cdr3_nt: TGTGCCAGCTCACGACAGACCAGCTATGGCTACACCTTC
d_call: TRBD2; v_call: TRBV7-8; cdr3_length: 15; clone_size: -; j_call: TRBJ2-7; cdr3_aa: CASSSLGRGTYEQYF; cdr3_nt: TGTGCCAGCAGCTCTCTAGGGAGGGGCACCTACGAGCAGTACTTC
d_call: -; v_call: TRBV9; cdr3_length: 14; clone_size: -; j_call: TRBJ1-2; cdr3_aa: CASSAQTDLRGYTF; cdr3_nt: TGTGCCAGCAGCGCACAAACGGACTTAAGGGGCTACACCTTC
d_call: -; v_call: TRBV7-3; cdr3_length: 18; clone_size: few; j_call: TRBJ2-2; cdr3_aa: CASSFFAAPVQDTGELFF; cdr3_nt: TGTGCCAGCAGCTTTTTTGCAGCTCCCGTTCAGGACACCGGGGAGCTGTTTTTT
d_call: -; v_call: TRBV6-5; cdr3_length: 13; clone_size: -; j_call: TRBJ2-2; cdr3_aa: CASSSSGTGELFF; cdr3_nt: TGTGCCAGCAGTTCCTCCGGCACCGGGGAGCTGTTTTTT
d_call: -; v_call: TRBV5-1; cdr3_length: 16; clone_size: -; j_call: TRBJ2-3; cdr3_aa: CASSLAGSVSSDTQYF; cdr3_nt: TGCGCCAGCAGCTTGGCAGGGTCGGTTAGCTCAGATACGCAGTATTTT
d_call: -; v_call: TRBV21-1; cdr3_length: 14; clone_size: -; j_call: TRBJ2-7; cdr3_aa: CASSKGLISYEQYF; cdr3_nt: TGTGCCAGCAGCAAGGGACTTATTTCCTACGAGCAGTACTTC
d_call: TRBD1; v_call: TRBV2; cdr3_length: 17; clone_size: -; j_call: TRBJ1-4; cdr3_aa: CASRAGTGTRTNEKLFF; cdr3_nt: TGTGCCAGCAGGGCCGGGACAGGTACCCGCACTAATGAAAAACTGTTTTTT
d_call: TRBD1; v_call: TRBV5-5; cdr3_length: 14; clone_size: -; j_call: TRBJ1-2; cdr3_aa: CASSFDRARDGYTF; cdr3_nt: TGTGCCAGCAGCTTCGACAGGGCTCGAGATGGCTACACCTTC
d_call: -; v_call: TRBV24-1; cdr3_length: 13; clone_size: -; j_call: TRBJ2-7; cdr3_aa: CATSDHSSYEQYF; cdr3_nt: TGTGCCACCAGTGATCACTCTTCGTACGAGCAGTACTTC
d_call: -; v_call: TRBV19; cdr3_length: 14; clone_size: few; j_call: TRBJ1-2; cdr3_aa: CASSIGSSNYGYTF; cdr3_nt: TGTGCCAGTAGTATAGGGAGCTCTAACTATGGCTACACCTTC
d_call: TRBD1; v_call: TRBV19; cdr3_length: 14; clone_size: -; j_call: TRBJ1-1; cdr3_aa: CASKRGGASTEAFF; cdr3_nt: TGTGCCAGTAAGAGAGGGGGCGCGAGCACTGAAGCTTTCTTT
d_call: TRBD1; v_call: TRBV3-1/TRBV3-2; cdr3_length: 14; clone_size: few; j_call: TRBJ1-6; cdr3_aa: CASSPRQGDSPLHF; cdr3_nt: TGTGCCAGCAGCCCCAGACAGGGTGATTCACCCCTCCACTTT
d_call: -; v_call: TRBV6-1; cdr3_length: 12; clone_size: few; j_call: TRBJ1-1; cdr3_aa: CASSERQTEAFF; cdr3_nt: TGTGCCAGCAGTGAGAGACAGACTGAAGCTTTCTTT
d_call: TRBD1; v_call: TRBV2; cdr3_length: 13; clone_size: once; j_call: TRBJ1-2; cdr3_aa: CATKRDRDDGYTF; cdr3_nt: TGTGCTACGAAGAGGGACAGGGATGATGGCTACACCTTC
d_call: -; v_call: TRBV6-5; cdr3_length: 14; clone_size: once; j_call: TRBJ1-1; cdr3_aa: CASSYGLGVSEAFF; cdr3_nt: TGTGCCAGCAGTTACGGTTTAGGGGTTTCTGAAGCTTTCTTT
d_call: TRBD2; v_call: TRBV10-1; cdr3_length: 18; clone_size: -; j_call: TRBJ2-3; cdr3_aa: CASGGGVGLAGGTDTQYF; cdr3_nt: TGCGCCAGCGGAGGGGGCGTTGGACTAGCGGGGGGCACAGATACGCAGTATTTT
d_call: TRBD1; v_call: TRBV7-2; cdr3_length: 15; clone_size: -; j_call: TRBJ1-1; cdr3_aa: CASSSLTGGWTEAFF; cdr3_nt: TGTGCCAGCAGCTCCTTGACAGGGGGTTGGACTGAAGCTTTCTTT